This TCR beta chain derives from a study of blood T cells in healthy people across ages (dated by TCRdb to between 2014 and 2017). About the investigation overall: In model experiments, template switching captured roughly one uniquely barcoded TCR beta cDNA molecule for every two T cells. Donors were grouped into four age groups: young (average approximately 16 years), middle-aged (under 40), aged (around 66) and long-lived (approximately 81). To track age-related changes in TCR beta repertoire diversity, the study relied on deep sequencing normalized with unique cDNA molecular identifiers. Using the same blood draw, the study looked at two additional independent replicas of 1 million unique cDNA reads for two donors, one aged 18 to 30 and the other aged 80 or older. Donors of different ages were randomly distributed across sequencing lanes to avoid experimental bias.

The roughly 38 donors, aged 6 to 90 years, were systemically healthy Caucasian individuals from Russia. Ten milliliters of peripheral blood were drawn from each donor into EDTA-treated Vacutainer tubes. Ficoll-Paque density-gradient centrifugation was used to isolate PBMCs, with at least 6 million obtained per sample. Trizol reagent was used to extract total RNA from PBMCs, with at least 6 micrograms per sample. Naive CD45RAhigh/CD27high T cell percentages were measured by flow cytometry on a PBMC aliquot from every donor. What the authors observed across the whole study: Estimates of total diversity from one million sequenced T cells were regarded as lower bounds and underestimates. Compared with the aged group, the long-lived group had more naive CD4+ T cells, fewer expanded clones and increased TCR diversity, suggesting age selection. Conclusive comparison of naive and antigen-experienced compartments was prevented by the profiling of bulk unsorted PBMCs. Donor CMV infection status was unknown, potentially confounding age-related changes in expanded clonotypes. Observed TCR beta diversity per million T cells fell roughly linearly with age, and a significant reduction was already apparent by age around 44. The percentage of naive T cells measured by flow cytometry correlated strongly with observed TCR beta diversity.

Library preparation employed 5' RACE. Sequencing was performed on an Illumina HiSeq 2500. A second roughly 6 to 11 cycle PCR used a sample-barcoded 5' primer and a J-beta primer mix. A unique molecular identifier was introduced onto each TCR beta cDNA molecule by a template-switch 5' adaptor carrying 12 random nucleotides. Each sample yielded at least 2.5 million CDR3-containing paired-end reads. First-strand cDNA synthesis was performed from all RNA using the Mint cDNA synthesis kit, with priming by a TRBC-specific oligonucleotide. Following uracil-DNA glycosylase treatment, all cDNA underwent a first 18-cycle PCR with the universal primers M1SS and BC2_uni_R. The original pipeline was this. For normalization, 1 million high-quality reads were randomly selected from each sample, with every read carrying a distinct molecular identifier. Reads sharing molecular identifiers were discarded rather than binned into consensus sequences. MiTCR, run with a Q25 quality threshold and the strictest error-elimination algorithm, handled CDR3 identification, clonotype clustering and error correction. A nonparametric unseen species model with Euler transformation was used to estimate lower-bound total TCR beta diversity. TCRdb reran the public reads through fastp at Q25 and MiXCR, keeping productive beta chains. Identical CDR3 protein sequences are pooled into one entry, listed with their most common genes and DNA. The V and J calls reflect TCRdb's pipeline rather than the authors' work. Across this sample there are more than 550,000 distinct CDR3 sequences, with about 20% seen only once. 20% to 25% of the sample is in the top ten clones.

The CDR3 goes from the cysteine to the phenylalanine over 14 residues. The kept DNA is CDR3 alone, 42 bases in frame from the first base. This clonotype was detected only a few times. Its target antigen remains unknown. The junction does not match germline at one end; this may be a read error. The receptor was isolated from a man aged 70 or older in good health. In this chain, TRBV23-1 is recombined with TRBJ2-5, with TRBD2 matching 12 junction bases. TRBV23-1 is an open reading frame, and its role is uncertain. Sequenced: blood. The DNA sequence is given as TGCGCCAGCAGTCGACATCGACTAGGGACTAGCGGGTTCTTC. It translates to CASSRHRLGTSGFF.